The rows below give T cell receptor beta chains drawn from one sample of a study of CD8+ T cells in alopecia areata. Using immunoSEQ multiplex PCR, the repertoire was profiled, and TCRdb retains in-frame clones only, with some absent. The repertoire has some 19,000 clones, approximately 70% of them found once; the top ten carry less than 7%. The sequences come from skin, collected at week 0. The receptors originated from a human donor with alopecia areata. Both conserved end residues are part of each CDR3. A D gene is named only where the DNA matches it firmly. Rows give clone size only sometimes, using once, few, many, or a class for an expanded clone.

v_gene	d_gene	j_gene	abundance	CDR3aa	CDR3nt
TRBV7-9	-	TRBJ1-2	few	CASSLAPGHRHYGYTF	TGTGCCAGCAGCTTAGCCCCGGGACACCGTCACTATGGCTACACCTTC
TRBV5-4	-	TRBJ2-6	few	CASRWGSGANVLTF	TGTGCCAGCCGATGGGGGTCCGGGGCCAACGTCCTGACTTTC
TRBV27	TRBD1	TRBJ1-5	-	CASSFNRGSQPQHF	TGTGCCAGCAGTTTTAACAGGGGGTCTCAGCCCCAGCATTTT
TRBV11-2	TRBD1	TRBJ1-1	-	CASSPRQGLNTEAFF	TGTGCCAGCAGCCCAAGACAGGGGCTGAACACTGAAGCTTTCTTT
TRBV7-9	TRBD1	TRBJ1-2	-	CASSLDMGWGQGMDYGYTF	TGTGCCAGCAGCTTAGACATGGGCTGGGGACAGGGAATGGACTATGGCTACACCTTC
TRBV5-1	-	TRBJ1-1	-	CASSFGEGGGAEAFF	TGCGCCAGCAGCTTCGGAGAGGGGGGAGGAGCTGAAGCTTTCTTT
TRBV6-6	-	TRBJ2-7	few	CASSYGYKFEQYF	TGTGCCAGCAGTTACGGGTATAAGTTCGAGCAGTACTTC
TRBV9	-	TRBJ1-1	once	CASNEGGSGTEAFF	TGTGCCAGCAATGAGGGGGGCTCGGGCACTGAAGCTTTCTTT
TRBV11-3	-	TRBJ1-1	once	CASSLRAVPEAFF	TGTGCCAGCAGCTTAAGGGCAGTTCCTGAAGCTTTCTTT
TRBV7-8	-	TRBJ2-7	-	CASSLRGRSYEQYF	TGTGCCAGCAGCTTACGCGGCAGATCCTACGAGCAGTACTTC